This section outlines one TCR beta chain sequence together with its context. This clonotype has a single count. What antigen it recognizes has not been identified. Base qualities are not recorded, but no much larger clone differs from it by a single base. Single-read evidence is weak. The data derive from a study of T cells in Graves' hyperthyroidism and ophthalmopathy (dated by TCRdb to about 2019). Looking at the study overall: To identify TCR V-J signatures that set the groups apart, the researchers used a discovery cohort of 100 or so patients, made up of roughly 40 with Graves' ophthalmopathy and 57 with stable Graves' hyperthyroidism. An independent validation cohort of 18 to 20 hyperthyroidism patients and 15 or so patients who later progressed to ophthalmopathy tested prospective prediction of ophthalmopathy. The roughly 99 discovery patients were divided at random into training and test sets in a 7:3 ratio. The study also compared thyroid tissue and blood T-cell repertoires from over 5 Graves' hyperthyroidism patients. Once sampling was done, hyperthyroidism patients were given methimazole at a starting dose of 30 mg daily, whereas ophthalmopathy patients were given high-dose intravenous methylprednisolone. The paper reports TCR Vbeta CDR3 sequencing of 130 to 150 peripheral blood samples: 40 or so ophthalmopathy, roughly 74 hyperthyroidism and around 17 progressor patients.

Graves' hyperthyroidism was defined as stable when no progression to ophthalmopathy occurred over 18 months of follow-up. The hyperthyroidism patients were between 18 and 65 years old and newly diagnosed, with a disease duration of less than 2 months. Any patient with an uncontrolled infection, another autoimmune disease, pregnancy or lactation was excluded. Clinical symptoms, serum thyroxine and TRAb, thyroid ultrasound, and orbital computed tomography formed the basis for the diagnoses. Total RNA was extracted using Trizol reagent, and RNA quality was assessed on an Agilent 2100 Bioanalyzer. TCR beta CDR3 regions were amplified from RNA transcripts. The first round of RT-PCR for the TCR CDR3 was performed with the HTBI primer set and the Qiagen OneStep RT-PCR kit. The libraries were constructed in a second round of multiplex PCR and then size-selected and purified. Libraries were sequenced paired-end with 100 bp reads on an Illumina HiSeq2000. Per the original workflow: SOAPnuke was used to process the raw data, removing reads that contained adapters or uncalled bases, had a mean Phred below 15, or lacked an exact match to the constant primer or identifier. COPE v1.2.5 was used to merge the high-quality paired reads, and each unique nucleotide sequence was defined as a clonotype. MiTCR v1.1 was used to align clonotypes to the IMGT TRBV, TRBD and TRBJ reference segments. The analysis was restricted to V-J combinations with a frequency above 0.0001, which together covered roughly 99% of the repertoires. A TCS score was defined as the ratio between F50 (clonal expansion) and ExV (chaos), using BLOSUM62-based TCRdist between CDR3 peptides within each V-J. Welch's t-statistics and random forest reduced around 510 V-J features to 10 to 15, which were used in a naive Bayes classifier (R e1071). Thyroid-blood repertoire similarity was quantified with the Morisita-Horn index. TCRdb reworked the public reads: Q25 trimming with fastp, MiXCR clone assembly, productive beta chains retained. Rows are unified per CDR3 protein, each entry keeping the most common DNA and genes. The V and J calls follow TCRdb's processing rather than the paper's. The sample table contains about 610,000 distinct CDR3 sequences; only one count was recorded for about 45% of them. Approximately 7.5% of the sample is in the top ten clones.

Study-wide conclusions, independent of this receptor: In validation, the model predicted progression to ophthalmopathy with roughly 66% sensitivity and over 72% specificity, a median of about 6.7 months before onset. Sample size was not statistically predetermined, and blinding of investigators to group allocation was not performed. In cross-validation, a model built on a 13 V-J signature told ophthalmopathy apart from stable hyperthyroidism with 87.88% sensitivity and approximately 81% specificity, and in testing the same model reached 80%/75%. Most expanded thyroid clonotypes (frequency above 0.001) were also found in blood, which suggests that blood repertoires may mirror thyroid immune responses.

The junction shows trimming of 6 bases on V and 5 bases on J, plus 16 bases between the germline ends. The CDR3, from cysteine to phenylalanine, totals 13 residues. The DNA shown is the 39-base CDR3, in frame from base 1. Sequences DFQATT (CDR1) and SNEGSKA (CDR2) are obtained from the germline V gene (reference sequence). The sequence is built from TRBV20-1 and TRBJ2-5; a weak D assignment points to TRBD2 (5 bases agree). The specimen was peripheral blood or thyroid tissue (not recorded which). The TCR sequence derives from a woman aged 18-29 years with Graves' hyperthyroidism. The DNA reads TGCAGTGCCATCGACCGGGAATGCGAGACCCAGTACTTC. Its translation reads: CSAIDRECETQYF.